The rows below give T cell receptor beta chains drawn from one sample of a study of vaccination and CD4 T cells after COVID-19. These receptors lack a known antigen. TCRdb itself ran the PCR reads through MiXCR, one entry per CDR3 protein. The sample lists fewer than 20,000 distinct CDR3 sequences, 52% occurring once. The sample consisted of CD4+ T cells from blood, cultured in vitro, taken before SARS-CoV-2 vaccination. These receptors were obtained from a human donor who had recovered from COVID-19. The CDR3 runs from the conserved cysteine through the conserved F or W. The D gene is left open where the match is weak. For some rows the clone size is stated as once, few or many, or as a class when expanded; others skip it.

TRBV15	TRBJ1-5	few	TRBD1	TGTGCCACCAGCAGCGGTGGGACAGGGAGAAATCAGCCCCAGCATTTT	CATSSGGTGRNQPQHF
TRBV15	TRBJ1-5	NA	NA	TGTGCCATCGGTGCGGGAGCGGATCAGCCCCAGCATTTT	CAIGAGADQPQHF
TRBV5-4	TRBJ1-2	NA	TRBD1	TGTGCCAGCAGCTTGGCAGGGGGCGATGGCTATGGCTACACCTTC	CASSLAGGDGYGYTF
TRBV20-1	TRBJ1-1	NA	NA	TGCAGTGCTAGAGATCCCCTAGGACAGTACACTGAAGCTTTCTTT	CSARDPLGQYTEAFF
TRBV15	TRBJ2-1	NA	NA	TGTGCCACCAGCCCCCAAGGGACCCTCCGACGGAATGAGCAGTTCTTC	CATSPQGTLRRNEQFF
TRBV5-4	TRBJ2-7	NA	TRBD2	TGTGCCAGCAGCTCGGGACTAGCGCCCGACGAGCAGTACTTC	CASSSGLAPDEQYF
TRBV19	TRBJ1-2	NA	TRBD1	TGTGCCAGTAGTATCCGGGACAGCGGTGGCTACACCTTC	CASSIRDSGGYTF
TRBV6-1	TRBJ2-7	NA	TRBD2	TGTGCCAGCAGGACTAGCGGGGGTTCCTCCTACGAGCAGTACTTC	CASRTSGGSSYEQYF
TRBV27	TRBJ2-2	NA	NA	TGTGCCAGCAGTTTCCAATCCCTCTACACCGGGGAGCTGTTTTTT	CASSFQSLYTGELFF
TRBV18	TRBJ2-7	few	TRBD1	TGTGCCAGCTCACTCAAGACAGGGGGCTCTTTCGAGCAGTACTTC	CASSLKTGGSFEQYF
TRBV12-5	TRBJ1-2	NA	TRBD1	TGTGCTAGTGGTCGACAGGGTGGTGGCTATGGCTACACCTTC	CASGRQGGGYGYTF
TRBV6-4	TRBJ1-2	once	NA	TGTGCCAGCAGTTCCCAAGGAGGATCGGGCTACACCTTC	CASSSQGGSGYTF
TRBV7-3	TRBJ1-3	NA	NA	TGTGCCAGCAGCTTATCAGGATCTGGAAACACCATATATTTT	CASSLSGSGNTIYF
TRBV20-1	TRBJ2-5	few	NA	TGCAGTGCTAGAGATCAGGGGTCCCAGACCCAGTACTTC	CSARDQGSQTQYF
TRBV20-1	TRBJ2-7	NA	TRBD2	TGCAGTGCTAGATCGAGCGGGAGGAATGAGCAGTACTTC	CSARSSGRNEQYF